This T cell receptor (beta chain) was captured by sequencing in a study of identifying expanded T cells in peripheral blood. Comments on this clone: Its antigen remains unknown.

Study findings and constraints: Across healthy donors, higher total template counts meant significantly greater roughly two-week count variance. Over around two and four weeks, about 16 and 19 clones changed, versus 1.2 between replicates.

The CDR3 is made up of 15 amino acids. The germline gives CDR1 SGHVS, CDR2 FQNEAQ. The V and J ends lost 1 base and 2 bases respectively, with 8 bases between them. No infections or other immune events were documented during collection. Sequenced by immunoSEQ multiplex PCR; TCRdb stores in-frame clones only, minus some. The top ten hold approximately 5.4% of the sample, which has 90,000 to 100,000 clones, roughly 86% seen once. Sequenced: blood. The source of this sequence is a person aged 18-70 years in good health. The chain links TRBV7-8 to TRBJ2-2, with D tentatively TRBD1 (6 bases). CDR3 amino acids: CASSLGQVNTGELFF. The CDR3 nucleotides are TGTGCCAGCAGCTTAGGACAGGTTAACACCGGGGAGCTGTTTTTT. Variable domain in full (rest from reference TRBV7-8 and TRBJ2-2): GAGVSQSPRYKVAKRGQDVALRCDPISGHVSLFWYQQALGQGPEFLTYFQNEAQLDKSGLPSDRFFAERPEGSVSTLKIQRTQQEDSAVYLCASSLGQVNTGELFFGEGSRLTVL.